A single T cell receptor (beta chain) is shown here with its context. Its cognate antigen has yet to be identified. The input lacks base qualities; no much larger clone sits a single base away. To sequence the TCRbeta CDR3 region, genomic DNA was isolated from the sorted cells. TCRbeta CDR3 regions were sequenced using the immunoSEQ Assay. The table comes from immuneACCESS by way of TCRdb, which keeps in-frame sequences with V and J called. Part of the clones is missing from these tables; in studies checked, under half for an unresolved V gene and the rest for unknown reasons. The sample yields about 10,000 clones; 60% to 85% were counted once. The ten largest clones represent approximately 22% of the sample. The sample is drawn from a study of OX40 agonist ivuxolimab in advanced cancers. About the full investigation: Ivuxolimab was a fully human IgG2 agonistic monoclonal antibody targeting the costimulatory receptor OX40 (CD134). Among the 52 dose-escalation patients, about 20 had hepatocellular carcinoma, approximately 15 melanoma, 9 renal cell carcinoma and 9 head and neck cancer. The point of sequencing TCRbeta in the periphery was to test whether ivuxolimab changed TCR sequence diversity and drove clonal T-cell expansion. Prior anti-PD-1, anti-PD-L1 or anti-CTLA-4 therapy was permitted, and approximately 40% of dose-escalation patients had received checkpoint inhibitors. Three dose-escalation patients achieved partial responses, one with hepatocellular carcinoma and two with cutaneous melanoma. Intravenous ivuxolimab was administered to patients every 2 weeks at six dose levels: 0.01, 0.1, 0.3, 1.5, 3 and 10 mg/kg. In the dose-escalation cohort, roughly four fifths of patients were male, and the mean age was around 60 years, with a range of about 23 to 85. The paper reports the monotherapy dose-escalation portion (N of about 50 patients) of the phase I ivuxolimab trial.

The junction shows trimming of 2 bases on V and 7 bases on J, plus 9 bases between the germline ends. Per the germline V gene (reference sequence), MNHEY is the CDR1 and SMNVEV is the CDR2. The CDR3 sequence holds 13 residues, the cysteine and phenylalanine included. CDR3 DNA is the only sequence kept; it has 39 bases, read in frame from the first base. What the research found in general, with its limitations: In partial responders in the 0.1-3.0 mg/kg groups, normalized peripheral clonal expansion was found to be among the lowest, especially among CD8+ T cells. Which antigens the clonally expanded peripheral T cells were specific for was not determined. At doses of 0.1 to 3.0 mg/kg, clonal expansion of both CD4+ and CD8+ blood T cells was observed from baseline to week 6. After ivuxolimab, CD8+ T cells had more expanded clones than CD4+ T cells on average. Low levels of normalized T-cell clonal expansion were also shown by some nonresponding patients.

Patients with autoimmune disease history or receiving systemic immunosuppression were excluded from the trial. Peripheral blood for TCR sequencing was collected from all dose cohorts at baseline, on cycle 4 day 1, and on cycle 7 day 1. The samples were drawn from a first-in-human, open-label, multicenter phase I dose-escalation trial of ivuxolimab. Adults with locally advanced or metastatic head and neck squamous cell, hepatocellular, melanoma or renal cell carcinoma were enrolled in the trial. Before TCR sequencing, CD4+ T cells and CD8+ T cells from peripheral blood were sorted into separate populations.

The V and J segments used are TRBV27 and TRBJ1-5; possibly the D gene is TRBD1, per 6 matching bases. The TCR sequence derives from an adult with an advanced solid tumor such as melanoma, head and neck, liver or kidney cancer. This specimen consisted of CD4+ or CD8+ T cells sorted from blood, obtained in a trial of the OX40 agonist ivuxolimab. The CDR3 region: CASSLTGNQPQHF. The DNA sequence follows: TGTGCCAGCAGTTTAACAGGGAACCAGCCCCAGCATTTT.